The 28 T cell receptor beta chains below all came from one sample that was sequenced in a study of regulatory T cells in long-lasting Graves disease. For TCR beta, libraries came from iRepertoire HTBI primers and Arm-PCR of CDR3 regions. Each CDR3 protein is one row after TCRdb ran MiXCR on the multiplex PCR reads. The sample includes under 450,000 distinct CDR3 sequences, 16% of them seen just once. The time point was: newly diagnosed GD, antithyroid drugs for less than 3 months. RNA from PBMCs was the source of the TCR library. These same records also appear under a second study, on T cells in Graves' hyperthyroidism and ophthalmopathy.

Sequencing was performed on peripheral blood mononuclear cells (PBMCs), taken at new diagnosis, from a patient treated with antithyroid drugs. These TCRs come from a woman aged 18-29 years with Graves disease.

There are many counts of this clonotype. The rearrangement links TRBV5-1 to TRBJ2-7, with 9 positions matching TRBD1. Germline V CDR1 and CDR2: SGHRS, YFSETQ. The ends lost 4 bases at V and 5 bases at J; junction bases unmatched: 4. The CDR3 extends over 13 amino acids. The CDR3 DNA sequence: TGCGCCAGCAGCGTGGGACAGGGCGACGAGCAGTACTTC. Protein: CASSVGQGDEQYF.

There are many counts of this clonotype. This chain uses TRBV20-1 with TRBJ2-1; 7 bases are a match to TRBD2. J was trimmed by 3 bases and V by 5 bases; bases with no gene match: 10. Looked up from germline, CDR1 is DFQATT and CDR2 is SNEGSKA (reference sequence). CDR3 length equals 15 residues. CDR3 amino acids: CSARVSGARYNEQFF. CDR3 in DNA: TGCAGTGCTCGGGTGAGCGGGGCCCGCTACAATGAGCAGTTCTTC.

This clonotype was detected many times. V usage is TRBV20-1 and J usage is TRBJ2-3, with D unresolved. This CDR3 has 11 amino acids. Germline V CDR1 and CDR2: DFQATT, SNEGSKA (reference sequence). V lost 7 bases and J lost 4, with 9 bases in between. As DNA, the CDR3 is TGCAGTGTATTGGTGGCAGATACGCAGTATTTT. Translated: CSVLVADTQYF.

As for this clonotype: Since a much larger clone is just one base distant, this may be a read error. CDR3 sequence: CASSYSGPEYHEPEQFF. The CDR3 DNA follows: TGTGCCAGCAGTTACTCGGGGCCGGAATACCACGAACCTGAGCAGTTCTTC. The chain employs TRBV6-6 and TRBJ2-1; D is perhaps TRBD1 (5 bases). The CDR3 has 17 residues. Germline values: CDR1 MNHNY, CDR2 SVGAGI (reference sequence). Between the trimmed V and J ends, which lost 0 bases and 9 bases, there was a span of 21 bases.

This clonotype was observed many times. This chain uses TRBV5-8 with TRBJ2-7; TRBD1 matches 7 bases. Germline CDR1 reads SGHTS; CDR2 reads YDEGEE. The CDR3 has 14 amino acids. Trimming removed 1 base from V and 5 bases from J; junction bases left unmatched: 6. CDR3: CASSLRDRAHEQYF. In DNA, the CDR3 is TGTGCCAGCAGCTTGCGGGACAGAGCCCACGAGCAGTACTTC.

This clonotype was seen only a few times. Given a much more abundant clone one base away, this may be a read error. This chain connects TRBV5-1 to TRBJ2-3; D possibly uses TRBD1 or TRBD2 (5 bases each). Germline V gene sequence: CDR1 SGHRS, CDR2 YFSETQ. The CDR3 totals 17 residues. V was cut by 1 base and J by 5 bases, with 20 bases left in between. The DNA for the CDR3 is TGCGCCAGCAGCTTGAGGGCTAGGGGACGGGGTGAAGATACGCAGTATTTT. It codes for CASSLRARGRGEDTQYF.

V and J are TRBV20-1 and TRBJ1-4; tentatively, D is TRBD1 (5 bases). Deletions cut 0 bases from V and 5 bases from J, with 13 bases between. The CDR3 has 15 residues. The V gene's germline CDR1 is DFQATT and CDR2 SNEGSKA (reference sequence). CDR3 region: CSARDLWGSNEKLFF. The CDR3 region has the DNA TGCAGTGCTAGAGATCTGTGGGGGTCCAATGAAAAACTGTTTTTT.

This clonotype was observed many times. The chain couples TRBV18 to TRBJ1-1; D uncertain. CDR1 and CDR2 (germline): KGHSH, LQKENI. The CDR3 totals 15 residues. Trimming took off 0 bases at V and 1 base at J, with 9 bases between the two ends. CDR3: CASSPPTGSNTEAFF. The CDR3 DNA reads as TGTGCCAGCTCACCACCGACTGGGTCGAACACTGAAGCTTTCTTT. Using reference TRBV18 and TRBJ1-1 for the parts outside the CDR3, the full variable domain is NAGVMQNPRHLVRRRGQEARLRCSPMKGHSHVYWYRQLPEEGLKFMVYLQKENIIDESGMPKERFSAEFPKEGPSILRIQQVVRGDSAAYFCASSPPTGSNTEAFFGQGTRLTVV.

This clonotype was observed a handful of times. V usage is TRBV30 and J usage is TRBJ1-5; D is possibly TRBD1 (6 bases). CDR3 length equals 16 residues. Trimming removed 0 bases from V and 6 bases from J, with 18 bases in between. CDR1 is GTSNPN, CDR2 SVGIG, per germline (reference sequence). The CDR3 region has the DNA TGTGCCTGGAGTGTACTGGGTCGGGGGGCGAGTCAGCCCCAGCATTTT. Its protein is CAWSVLGRGASQPQHF.

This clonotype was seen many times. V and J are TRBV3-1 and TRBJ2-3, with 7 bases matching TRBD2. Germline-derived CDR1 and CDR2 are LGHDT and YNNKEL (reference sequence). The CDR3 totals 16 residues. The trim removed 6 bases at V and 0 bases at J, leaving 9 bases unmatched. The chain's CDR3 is CASSPQSGISTDTQYF. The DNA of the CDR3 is TGTGCCAGCAGTCCCCAAAGCGGGATCAGCACAGATACGCAGTATTTT.

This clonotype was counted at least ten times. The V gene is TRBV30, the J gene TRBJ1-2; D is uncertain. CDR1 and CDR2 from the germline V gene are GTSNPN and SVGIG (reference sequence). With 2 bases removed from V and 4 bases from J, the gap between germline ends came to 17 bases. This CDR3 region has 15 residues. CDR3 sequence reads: CAWSLGYEISYGYTF. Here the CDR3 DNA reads TGTGCCTGGAGTTTGGGTTATGAGATTTCCTATGGCTACACCTTC.

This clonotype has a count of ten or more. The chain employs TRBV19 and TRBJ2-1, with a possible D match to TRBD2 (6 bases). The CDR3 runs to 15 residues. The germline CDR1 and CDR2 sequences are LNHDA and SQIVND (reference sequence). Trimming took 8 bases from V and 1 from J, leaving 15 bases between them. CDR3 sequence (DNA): TGTGCCAGTGCGAAGGTAGGAGGGTCCTACAATGAGCAGTTCTTC. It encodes CASAKVGGSYNEQFF.

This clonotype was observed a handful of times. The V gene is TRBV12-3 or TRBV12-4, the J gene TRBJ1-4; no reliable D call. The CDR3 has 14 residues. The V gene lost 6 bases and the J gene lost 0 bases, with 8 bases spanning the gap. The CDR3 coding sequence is TGTGCCAGCAGACAGCGAGCAACTAATGAAAAACTGTTTTTT. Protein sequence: CASRQRATNEKLFF.

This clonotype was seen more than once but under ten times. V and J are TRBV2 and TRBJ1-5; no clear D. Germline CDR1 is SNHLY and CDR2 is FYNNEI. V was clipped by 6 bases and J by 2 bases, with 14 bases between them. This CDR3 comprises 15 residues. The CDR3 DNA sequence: TGTGCCAGCAGCCGGGAGGGAGTGGGCAATCAGCCCCAGCATTTT. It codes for CASSREGVGNQPQHF.

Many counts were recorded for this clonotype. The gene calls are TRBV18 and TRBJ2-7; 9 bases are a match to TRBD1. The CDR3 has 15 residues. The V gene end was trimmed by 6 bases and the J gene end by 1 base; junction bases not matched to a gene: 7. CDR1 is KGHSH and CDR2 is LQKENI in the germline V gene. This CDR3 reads CASSGTGIPSYEQYF. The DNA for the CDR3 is TGTGCCAGCTCCGGGACAGGGATCCCGTCCTACGAGCAGTACTTC.

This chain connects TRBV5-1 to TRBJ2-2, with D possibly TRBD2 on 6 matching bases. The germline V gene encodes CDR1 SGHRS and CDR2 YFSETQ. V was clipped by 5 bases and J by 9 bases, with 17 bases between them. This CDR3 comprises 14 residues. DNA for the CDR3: TGCGCCAGCAGAACGGGACTTACATATCGGGAGCTGTTTTTT. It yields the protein CASRTGLTYRELFF.

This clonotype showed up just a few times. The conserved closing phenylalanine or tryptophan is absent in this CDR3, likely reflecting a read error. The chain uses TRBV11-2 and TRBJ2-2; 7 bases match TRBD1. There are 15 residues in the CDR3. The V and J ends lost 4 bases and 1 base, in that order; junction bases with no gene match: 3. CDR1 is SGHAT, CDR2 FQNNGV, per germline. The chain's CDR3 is CASSWDRWNTGELFL. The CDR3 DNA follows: TGTGCCAGCAGCTGGGACAGATGGAACACCGGGGAGCTGTTTCTT.

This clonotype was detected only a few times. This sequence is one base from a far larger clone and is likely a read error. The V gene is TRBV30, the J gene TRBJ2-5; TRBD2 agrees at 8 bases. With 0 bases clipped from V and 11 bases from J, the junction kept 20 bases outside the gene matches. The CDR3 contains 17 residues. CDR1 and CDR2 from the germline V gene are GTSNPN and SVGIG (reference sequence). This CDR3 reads CAWSVYPRGGSYNEQYF. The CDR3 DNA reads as TGTGCCTGGAGTGTATACCCTCGGGGGGGCTCCTACAATGAGCAGTACTTC.

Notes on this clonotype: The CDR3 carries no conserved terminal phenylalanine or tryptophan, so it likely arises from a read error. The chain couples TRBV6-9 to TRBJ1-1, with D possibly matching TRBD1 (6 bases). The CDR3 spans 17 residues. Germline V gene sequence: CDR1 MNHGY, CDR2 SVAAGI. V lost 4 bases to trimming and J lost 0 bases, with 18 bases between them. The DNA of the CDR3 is TGTGCCAGCAGTTCACCTAGGACAGTCCTCATGAACACTGAAGCTTTCCTT. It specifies CASSSPRTVLMNTEAFL.

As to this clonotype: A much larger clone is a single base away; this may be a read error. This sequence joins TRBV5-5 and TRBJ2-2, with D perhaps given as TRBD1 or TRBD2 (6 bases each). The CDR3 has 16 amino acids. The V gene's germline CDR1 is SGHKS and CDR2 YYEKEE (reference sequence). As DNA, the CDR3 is TGTGCCAGCAGCCGGAACGGACAGATAAACACCGGGGGGCTGTTTTTT. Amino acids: CASSRNGQINTGGLFF.

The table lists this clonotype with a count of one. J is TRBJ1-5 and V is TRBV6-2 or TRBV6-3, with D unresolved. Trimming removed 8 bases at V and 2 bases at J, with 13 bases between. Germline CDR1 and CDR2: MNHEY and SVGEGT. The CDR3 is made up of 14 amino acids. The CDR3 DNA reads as TGTGCCAGCGCCCCCGTCGGGGGCAATCAGCCCCAGCATTTT. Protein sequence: CASAPVGGNQPQHF.

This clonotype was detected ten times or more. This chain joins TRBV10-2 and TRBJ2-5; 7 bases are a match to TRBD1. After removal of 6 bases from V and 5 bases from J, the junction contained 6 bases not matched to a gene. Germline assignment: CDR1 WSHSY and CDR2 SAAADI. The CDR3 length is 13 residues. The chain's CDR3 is CASSQTGLETQYF. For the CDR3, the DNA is TGCGCCAGCAGCCAGACAGGGTTGGAGACCCAGTACTTC.

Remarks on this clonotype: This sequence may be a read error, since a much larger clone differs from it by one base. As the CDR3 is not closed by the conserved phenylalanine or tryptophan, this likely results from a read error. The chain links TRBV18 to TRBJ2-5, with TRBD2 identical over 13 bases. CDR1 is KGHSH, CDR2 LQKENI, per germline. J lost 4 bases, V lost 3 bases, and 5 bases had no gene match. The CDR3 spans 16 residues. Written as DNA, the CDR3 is TGTGCCAGCTCACCTCGGACTAGCGGGAGCATAGAGACCCAGTACCTC. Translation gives CASSPRTSGSIETQYL.

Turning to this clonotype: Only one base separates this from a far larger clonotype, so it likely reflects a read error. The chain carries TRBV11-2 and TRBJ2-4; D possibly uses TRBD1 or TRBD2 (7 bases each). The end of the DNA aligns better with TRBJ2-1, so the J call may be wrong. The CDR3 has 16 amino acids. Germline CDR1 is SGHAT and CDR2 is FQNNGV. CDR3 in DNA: TGTGCCAGCACCCTACGAGGACTGGGAGGGGGCGATGAGCAGTTCTTC. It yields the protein CASTLRGLGGGDEQFF.

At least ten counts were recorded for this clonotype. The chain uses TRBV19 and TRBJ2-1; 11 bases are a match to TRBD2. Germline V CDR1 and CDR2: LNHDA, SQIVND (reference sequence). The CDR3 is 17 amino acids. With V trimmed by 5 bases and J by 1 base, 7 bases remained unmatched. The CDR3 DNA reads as TGTGCCAGTAGTTCCATGGGACTAGCGGTTTCCTACAATGAGCAGTTCTTC. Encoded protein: CASSSMGLAVSYNEQFF.

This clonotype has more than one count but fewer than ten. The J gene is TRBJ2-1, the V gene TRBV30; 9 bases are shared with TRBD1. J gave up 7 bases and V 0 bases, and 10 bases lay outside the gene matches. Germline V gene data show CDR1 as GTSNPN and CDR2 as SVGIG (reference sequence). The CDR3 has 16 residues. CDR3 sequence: CAWSVLFGTGRNEQFF. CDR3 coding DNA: TGTGCCTGGAGTGTACTTTTTGGGACAGGGAGGAATGAGCAGTTCTTC.

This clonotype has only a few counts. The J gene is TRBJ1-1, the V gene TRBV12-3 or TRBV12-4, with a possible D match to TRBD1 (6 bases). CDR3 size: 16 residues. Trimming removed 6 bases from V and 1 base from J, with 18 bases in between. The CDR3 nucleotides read TGTGCCAGCAGCCCCAGGGAGGGGGGGAGGAACACTGAAGCTTTCTTT. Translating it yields CASSPREGGRNTEAFF.

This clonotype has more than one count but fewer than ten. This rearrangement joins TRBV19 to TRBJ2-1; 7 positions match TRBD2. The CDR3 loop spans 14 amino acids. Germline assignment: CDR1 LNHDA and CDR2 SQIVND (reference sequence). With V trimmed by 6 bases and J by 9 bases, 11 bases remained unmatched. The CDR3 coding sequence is TGTGCCAGTAGGGAGCGGGGCCCGACGCTTGAGCAGTTCTTC. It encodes CASRERGPTLEQFF. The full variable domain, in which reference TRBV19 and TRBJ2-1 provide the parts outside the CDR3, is DGGITQSPKYLFRKEGQNVTLSCEQNLNHDAMYWYRQDPGQGLRLIYYSQIVNDFQKGDIAEGYSVSREKKESFPLTVTSAQKNPTAFYLCASRERGPTLEQFFGPGTRLTVL.